The rows below give T cell receptor beta chains drawn from one sample of a study of cytotoxic CD8 clonotypes in ibrutinib-treated CLL. TCRdb's copy holds only in-frame clones and misses some; the assay was immunoSEQ multiplex PCR. The sample comprises almost 85,000 clones, around 84% of which are singletons, and roughly 5% rests with the top ten. Sequencing was performed on PBMCs, taken before ibrutinib treatment. Every receptor here comes from a human donor with chronic lymphocytic leukemia. CDR3s include the opening cysteine and the closing phenylalanine or tryptophan. The D gene is left open where the match is weak. Only part of the rows carry a size: once, few, many, or a class if the clone is expanded.

d_call	v_call	j_call	clone_size	cdr3_aa	cdr3_nt
TRBD2	TRBV7-2	TRBJ2-1	-	CASSLTSGSIEQFF	TGTGCCAGCAGCTTAACTAGCGGGAGCATTGAGCAGTTCTTC
TRBD1	TRBV6-6	TRBJ1-5	-	CASSYGPGGVGQPQHF	TGTGCCAGCAGTTACGGTCCAGGGGGGGTAGGACAGCCCCAGCATTTT
-	TRBV2	TRBJ2-7	once	CASSKDRRSYEQYF	TGTGCCAGCAGTAAAGACAGGAGATCCTACGAGCAGTACTTC
TRBD1	TRBV19	TRBJ2-7	-	CASSQETGVGEQYF	TGTGCCAGTAGTCAAGAGACAGGGGTGGGCGAGCAGTACTTC
-	TRBV27	TRBJ1-2	-	CASSLSAGNYGYTF	TGTGCCAGCAGTTTATCGGCCGGAAACTATGGCTACACCTTC
TRBD1	TRBV12-5	TRBJ1-1	-	CASGLTTGTEAFF	TGTGCTAGTGGTTTGACGACAGGGACTGAAGCTTTCTTT
-	TRBV21-1	TRBJ1-1	once	CASSTWTLEAFF	TGTGCCAGCAGCACCTGGACACTTGAAGCTTTCTTT
-	TRBV9	TRBJ1-5	-	CASSPTWSNQPQHF	TGTGCCAGCAGCCCGACATGGAGCAATCAGCCCCAGCATTTT
-	TRBV11-2	TRBJ2-7	-	CASSLDSSYEQYF	TGTGCCAGCAGCCTAGACAGCTCCTACGAGCAGTACTTC
TRBD2	TRBV6-6	TRBJ2-7	-	CASDRRGGRINEQYF	TGTGCCAGCGATCGAAGGGGCGGGAGAATTAACGAGCAGTACTTC
-	TRBV6-6	TRBJ2-7	-	CASSYSAPPYEQYF	TGTGCCAGCAGTTACTCCGCCCCTCCCTACGAGCAGTACTTC